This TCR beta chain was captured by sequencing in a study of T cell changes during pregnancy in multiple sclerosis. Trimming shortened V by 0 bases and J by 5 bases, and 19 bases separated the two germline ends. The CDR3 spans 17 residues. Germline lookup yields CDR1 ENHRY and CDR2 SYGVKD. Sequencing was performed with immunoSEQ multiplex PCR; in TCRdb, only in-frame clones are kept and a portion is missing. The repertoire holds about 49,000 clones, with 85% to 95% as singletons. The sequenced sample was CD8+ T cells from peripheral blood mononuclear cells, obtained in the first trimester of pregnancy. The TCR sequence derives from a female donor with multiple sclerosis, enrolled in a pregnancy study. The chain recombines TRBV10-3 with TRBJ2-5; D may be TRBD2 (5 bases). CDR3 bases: TGTGCCATCAGTGAGTCTGGGGTACCTTGGTGGAGGGAGACCCAGTACTTC. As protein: CAISESGVPWWRETQYF.